These 20 T cell receptor beta chains were all obtained from the same sample, sequenced in a study of blood T cell repertoires in COVID-19. Some clones are missing from TCRdb's copy, which holds only in-frame ones; the method was immunoSEQ multiplex PCR. The repertoire holds just over 150,000 clones, with around 82% as singletons. The sample was peripheral blood. These receptors came from a woman aged 40-49 years with COVID-19, enrolled during active disease.

A few counts support this clone. CDR3 bases: TGTGCCAGCAGCCCGTGGTTGGCGGGAGATGAGTTGTACTTC. Protein product: CASSPWLAGDELYF. V usage is TRBV7-2 and J usage is TRBJ2-7, with 7 positions matching TRBD2. The CDR3 is made up of 14 amino acids. Germline CDR1 is SGHTA and CDR2 is FQGNSA. V dropped 5 bases and J dropped 12; count of bases not matched to a gene: 16.

The V call is TRBV5-4, the J call TRBJ1-2; no definite D call. CDR1 SGHNT and CDR2 YYREEE come from the germline V gene (reference sequence). Between the trimmed V and J ends, which lost 4 bases and 5 bases, there was a span of 9 bases. There are 12 residues in the CDR3. Here the CDR3 DNA reads TGTGCCAGCAGCGTAAATTATTATGGCTACACCTTC. Its protein is CASSVNYYGYTF. The complete variable domain, with remaining parts taken from reference TRBV5-4 and TRBJ1-2, reads ETGVTQSPTHLIKTRGQQVTLRCSSQSGHNTVSWYQQALGQGPQFIFQYYREEENGRGNFPPRFSGLQFPNYSSELNVNALELDDSALYLCASSVNYYGYTFGSGTRLTVV.

This clone was observed once. The rearrangement uses TRBV6-2 or TRBV6-3 and TRBJ2-1; 10 bases line up with TRBD2. Losses at the gene ends were 0 bases for V and 5 bases for J; bases not matched to a gene: 10. Germline-derived CDR1 and CDR2 are MNHEY and SVGEGT. The CDR3 is 18 residues long. This chain's CDR3 is CASSYSARGGLAHNEQFF. Written as DNA, the CDR3 is TGTGCCAGCAGTTACTCCGCCCGAGGGGGACTAGCGCACAATGAGCAGTTCTTC.

The chain uses TRBV28 and TRBJ1-4; D unclear. Germline lookup yields CDR1 MDHEN and CDR2 SYDVKM. V lost 4 bases to trimming and J lost 7 bases, with 10 bases between them. CDR3 length: 13 residues. CDR3 bases: TGTGCCAGCAGTTGGGGAGGGCTTGAAAAACTGTTTTTT. Residues: CASSWGGLEKLFF.

The gene calls are TRBV28 and TRBJ1-4; D gene uncertain. The CDR3 is 16 residues long. V lost 6 bases and J 0 bases, leaving 14 bases between the germline ends. The germline V gene has CDR1 MDHEN and CDR2 SYDVKM. The CDR3 DNA is TGTGCCAGCAGCAACCCAGAGGCAGCAACTAATGAAAAACTGTTTTTT. Its translation: CASSNPEAATNEKLFF.

The rearrangement uses TRBV11-2 and TRBJ1-2; D gene uncertain. This CDR3 is built from 14 residues. V lost 5 bases and J 0 bases, leaving 10 bases between the germline ends. Germline CDR1 and CDR2: SGHAT and FQNNGV. CDR3 in DNA: TGTGCCAGCAGCCCAGACGGGGCTAACTATGGCTACACCTTC. This sequence encodes CASSPDGANYGYTF.

The rearrangement joins TRBV6-1 to TRBJ2-7; D perhaps matches TRBD1 (6 bases). CDR1 and CDR2 (germline): MNHNS, SASEGT. CDR3 size: 14 residues. With 7 bases removed from V and 2 bases from J, the gap between germline ends came to 15 bases. As DNA, the CDR3 is TGTGCCAGCACTCAACAGGGAACGACCTACGAGCAGTACTTC. It yields the protein CASTQQGTTYEQYF.

The chain uses TRBV3-1 (or the pseudogene TRBV3-2) and TRBJ2-5; D is ambiguous. The V end lost 4 bases, the J end lost 3 bases, and 3 bases lay between the germline ends. CDR1 and CDR2 from the germline V gene are LGHDT and YNNKEL (reference sequence). CDR3 length: 11 amino acids. The DNA for the CDR3 is TGTGCCAGCAGCCTAAAAGAGACCCAGTACTTC. As protein: CASSLKETQYF.

The rearrangement uses TRBV5-1 and TRBJ2-2; a weak D match, TRBD2 (5 bases). Germline V CDR1 and CDR2: SGHRS, YFSETQ. The germline V and J ends were trimmed by 1 base and 6 bases, with 13 bases remaining between them. The CDR3 has 15 amino acids. As DNA, the CDR3 is TGCGCCAGCAGCTTGACTAGGTCTAGTTCCGGGGAGCTGTTTTTT. Its translation: CASSLTRSSSGELFF.

The chain combines TRBV6-5 with TRBJ2-1; D gene uncertain. The CDR3 has 13 residues. Germline V lookup: CDR1 MNHEY, CDR2 SVGAGI. V lost 6 bases and J 4 bases, leaving 10 bases between the germline ends. In DNA, the CDR3 is TGTGCCAGCAGCCCCGACACGTACAATGAGCAGTTCTTC. Encoded protein: CASSPDTYNEQFF.

This chain joins TRBV11-2 and TRBJ2-3; D not certain. CDR1 and CDR2 from the germline V gene are SGHAT and FQNNGV. V was cut by 2 bases and J by 6 bases, with 6 bases left in between. CDR3 length: 12 amino acids. The CDR3, as DNA: TGTGCCAGCAGCTTATCCAGGGATACGCAGTATTTT. Translating gives CASSLSRDTQYF.

This clone was counted at least ten times. Additional DNA sequences in this sample encode the identical CDR3. The V and J genes are TRBV9 and TRBJ2-3; TRBD2 is a possible D gene (7 bases). Germline V gives CDR1 SGDLS, CDR2 YYNGEE. The ends were cut back, 2 bases at V and 4 bases at J, with 14 bases in the middle. The length of the CDR3 is 15 residues. The CDR3 DNA reads TGTGCCAGCAGCGTGGGCGGGGGCAGGGCAGATACGCAGTATTTT. Translating gives CASSVGGGRADTQYF.

The chain uses TRBV6-4 and TRBJ2-3; D possibly corresponds to TRBD2 (7 bases). Germline-derived CDR1 and CDR2 are MRHNA and SNTAGT. CDR3 size: 14 residues. V lost 3 bases and J 2 bases, leaving 9 bases between the germline ends. As DNA, the CDR3 is TGTGCCAGCAGTGAGGGGGGGCACACAGATACGCAGTATTTT. It specifies CASSEGGHTDTQYF.

This sequence joins TRBV6-5 and TRBJ1-3, with 7 bases fitting TRBD1. Looked up from germline, CDR1 is MNHEY and CDR2 is SVGAGI. The CDR3 runs to 15 residues. The trim removed 5 bases at V and 2 bases at J, leaving 6 bases unmatched. The CDR3 protein is CASSPTGAPGNTIYF. The CDR3 DNA is TGTGCCAGCAGTCCTACAGGGGCCCCTGGAAACACCATATATTTT.

V gene TRBV7-9 combines with J gene TRBJ2-3; D might be TRBD2 (6 bases). The CDR3 sequence is 15 residues long. The germline V gene encodes CDR1 SEHNR and CDR2 FQNEAQ (reference sequence). Trimming took 2 bases from V and 0 from J, leaving 9 bases between them. The CDR3 DNA reads as TGTGCCAGCAGCTTATCCGGGACTAGCACAGATACGCAGTATTTT. Amino acid sequence: CASSLSGTSTDTQYF.

V and J are TRBV12-3 or TRBV12-4 and TRBJ2-7; perhaps TRBD1 as D (6 bases). Trimming removed 6 bases at V and 1 base at J, with 7 bases between. CDR3 length: 12 amino acids. In nucleotides, the CDR3 is TGTGCCAGCAGGACAGGTTCCTACGAGCAGTACTTC. Protein sequence: CASRTGSYEQYF.

J is TRBJ2-7 and V is TRBV27, with 9 bases identical to TRBD1. The CDR3 spans 16 residues. Germline V gives CDR1 MNHEY, CDR2 SMNVEV (reference sequence). V shed 2 bases and J 2 bases; nucleotides not matched to a gene: 7. The CDR3 DNA follows: TGTGCCAGCAGTTTAACCGGGACAGGGAGGCCCTACGAGCAGTACTTC. Its translation is CASSLTGTGRPYEQYF.

This chain connects TRBV12-5 to TRBJ2-1, with D uncertain. The V gene's germline CDR1 is LGHNT and CDR2 FRNRAP. V was shortened by 3 bases and J by 7 bases, with 4 bases between the two germline ends. The length of the CDR3 is 11 residues. CDR3 amino acids: CASGFVNEQFF. As DNA, the CDR3 is TGTGCTAGTGGTTTCGTGAATGAGCAGTTCTTC.

The chain carries TRBV27 and TRBJ1-2; TRBD1 agrees at 11 bases. The CDR3 is 13 residues long. Germline CDR1 is MNHEY and CDR2 is SMNVEV (reference sequence). The junction had 1 base not matched to a gene; V was cut back by 8 bases and J by 2 bases. CDR3 protein: CASGDRGNYGYTF. As DNA, the CDR3 is TGTGCCAGCGGGGACAGGGGGAACTATGGCTACACCTTC.

The gene calls are TRBV6-5 and TRBJ2-1; D call uncertain. Per the germline V gene, CDR1 is MNHEY and CDR2 is SVGAGI. CDR3 length: 13 residues. The germline V and J ends were trimmed by 5 bases and 8 bases, with 13 bases remaining between them. The CDR3 DNA follows: TGTGCCAGCAGTCCCCGGAGTTCCCATGAGCAGTTCTTC. It yields the protein CASSPRSSHEQFF.